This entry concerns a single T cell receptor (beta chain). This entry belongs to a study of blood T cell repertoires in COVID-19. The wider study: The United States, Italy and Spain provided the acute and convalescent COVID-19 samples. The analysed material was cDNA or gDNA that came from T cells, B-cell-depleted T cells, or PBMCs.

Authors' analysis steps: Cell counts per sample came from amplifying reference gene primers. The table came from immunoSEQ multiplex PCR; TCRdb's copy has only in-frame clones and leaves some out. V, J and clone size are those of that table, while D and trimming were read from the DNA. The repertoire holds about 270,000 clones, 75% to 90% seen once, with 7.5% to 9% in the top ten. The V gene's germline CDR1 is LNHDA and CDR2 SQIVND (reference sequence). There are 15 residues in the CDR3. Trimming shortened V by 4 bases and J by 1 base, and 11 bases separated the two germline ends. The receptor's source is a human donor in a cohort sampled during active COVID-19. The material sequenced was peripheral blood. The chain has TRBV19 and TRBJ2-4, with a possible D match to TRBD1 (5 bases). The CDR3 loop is CASSTQGSAKNIQYF. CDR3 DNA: TGTGCCAGTAGTACCCAGGGCAGCGCCAAAAACATTCAGTACTTC.